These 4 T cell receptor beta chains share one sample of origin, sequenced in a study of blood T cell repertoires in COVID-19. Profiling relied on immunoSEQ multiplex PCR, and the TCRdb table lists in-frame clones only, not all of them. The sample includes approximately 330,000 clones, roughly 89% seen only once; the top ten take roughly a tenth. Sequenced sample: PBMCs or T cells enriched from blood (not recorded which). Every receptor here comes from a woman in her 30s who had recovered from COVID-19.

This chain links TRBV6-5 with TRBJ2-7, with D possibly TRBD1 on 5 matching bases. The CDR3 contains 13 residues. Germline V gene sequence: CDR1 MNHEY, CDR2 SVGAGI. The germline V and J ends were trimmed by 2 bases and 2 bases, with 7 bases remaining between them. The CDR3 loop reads CASSYTDTYEQYF. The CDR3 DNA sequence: TGTGCCAGCAGTTACACGGACACCTACGAGCAGTACTTC.

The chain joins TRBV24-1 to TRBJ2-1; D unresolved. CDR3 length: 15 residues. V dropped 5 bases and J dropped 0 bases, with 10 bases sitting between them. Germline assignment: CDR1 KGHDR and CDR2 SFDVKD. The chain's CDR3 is CATSGASSSYNEQFF. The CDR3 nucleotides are TGTGCCACCAGTGGGGCCTCGAGCTCCTACAATGAGCAGTTCTTC.

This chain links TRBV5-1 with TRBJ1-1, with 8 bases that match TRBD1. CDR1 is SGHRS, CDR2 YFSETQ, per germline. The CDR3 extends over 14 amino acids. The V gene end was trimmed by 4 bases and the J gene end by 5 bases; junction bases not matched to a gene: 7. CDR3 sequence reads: CASSGTGRGTEAFF. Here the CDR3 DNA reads TGCGCCAGCAGCGGGACAGGTCGAGGGACTGAAGCTTTCTTT.

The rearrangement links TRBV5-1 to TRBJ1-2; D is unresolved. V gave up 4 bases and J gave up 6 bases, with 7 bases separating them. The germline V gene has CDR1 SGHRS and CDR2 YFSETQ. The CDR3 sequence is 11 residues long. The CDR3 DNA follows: TGCGCCAGCAGCCCCGGGGATGGCTACACCTTC. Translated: CASSPGDGYTF.